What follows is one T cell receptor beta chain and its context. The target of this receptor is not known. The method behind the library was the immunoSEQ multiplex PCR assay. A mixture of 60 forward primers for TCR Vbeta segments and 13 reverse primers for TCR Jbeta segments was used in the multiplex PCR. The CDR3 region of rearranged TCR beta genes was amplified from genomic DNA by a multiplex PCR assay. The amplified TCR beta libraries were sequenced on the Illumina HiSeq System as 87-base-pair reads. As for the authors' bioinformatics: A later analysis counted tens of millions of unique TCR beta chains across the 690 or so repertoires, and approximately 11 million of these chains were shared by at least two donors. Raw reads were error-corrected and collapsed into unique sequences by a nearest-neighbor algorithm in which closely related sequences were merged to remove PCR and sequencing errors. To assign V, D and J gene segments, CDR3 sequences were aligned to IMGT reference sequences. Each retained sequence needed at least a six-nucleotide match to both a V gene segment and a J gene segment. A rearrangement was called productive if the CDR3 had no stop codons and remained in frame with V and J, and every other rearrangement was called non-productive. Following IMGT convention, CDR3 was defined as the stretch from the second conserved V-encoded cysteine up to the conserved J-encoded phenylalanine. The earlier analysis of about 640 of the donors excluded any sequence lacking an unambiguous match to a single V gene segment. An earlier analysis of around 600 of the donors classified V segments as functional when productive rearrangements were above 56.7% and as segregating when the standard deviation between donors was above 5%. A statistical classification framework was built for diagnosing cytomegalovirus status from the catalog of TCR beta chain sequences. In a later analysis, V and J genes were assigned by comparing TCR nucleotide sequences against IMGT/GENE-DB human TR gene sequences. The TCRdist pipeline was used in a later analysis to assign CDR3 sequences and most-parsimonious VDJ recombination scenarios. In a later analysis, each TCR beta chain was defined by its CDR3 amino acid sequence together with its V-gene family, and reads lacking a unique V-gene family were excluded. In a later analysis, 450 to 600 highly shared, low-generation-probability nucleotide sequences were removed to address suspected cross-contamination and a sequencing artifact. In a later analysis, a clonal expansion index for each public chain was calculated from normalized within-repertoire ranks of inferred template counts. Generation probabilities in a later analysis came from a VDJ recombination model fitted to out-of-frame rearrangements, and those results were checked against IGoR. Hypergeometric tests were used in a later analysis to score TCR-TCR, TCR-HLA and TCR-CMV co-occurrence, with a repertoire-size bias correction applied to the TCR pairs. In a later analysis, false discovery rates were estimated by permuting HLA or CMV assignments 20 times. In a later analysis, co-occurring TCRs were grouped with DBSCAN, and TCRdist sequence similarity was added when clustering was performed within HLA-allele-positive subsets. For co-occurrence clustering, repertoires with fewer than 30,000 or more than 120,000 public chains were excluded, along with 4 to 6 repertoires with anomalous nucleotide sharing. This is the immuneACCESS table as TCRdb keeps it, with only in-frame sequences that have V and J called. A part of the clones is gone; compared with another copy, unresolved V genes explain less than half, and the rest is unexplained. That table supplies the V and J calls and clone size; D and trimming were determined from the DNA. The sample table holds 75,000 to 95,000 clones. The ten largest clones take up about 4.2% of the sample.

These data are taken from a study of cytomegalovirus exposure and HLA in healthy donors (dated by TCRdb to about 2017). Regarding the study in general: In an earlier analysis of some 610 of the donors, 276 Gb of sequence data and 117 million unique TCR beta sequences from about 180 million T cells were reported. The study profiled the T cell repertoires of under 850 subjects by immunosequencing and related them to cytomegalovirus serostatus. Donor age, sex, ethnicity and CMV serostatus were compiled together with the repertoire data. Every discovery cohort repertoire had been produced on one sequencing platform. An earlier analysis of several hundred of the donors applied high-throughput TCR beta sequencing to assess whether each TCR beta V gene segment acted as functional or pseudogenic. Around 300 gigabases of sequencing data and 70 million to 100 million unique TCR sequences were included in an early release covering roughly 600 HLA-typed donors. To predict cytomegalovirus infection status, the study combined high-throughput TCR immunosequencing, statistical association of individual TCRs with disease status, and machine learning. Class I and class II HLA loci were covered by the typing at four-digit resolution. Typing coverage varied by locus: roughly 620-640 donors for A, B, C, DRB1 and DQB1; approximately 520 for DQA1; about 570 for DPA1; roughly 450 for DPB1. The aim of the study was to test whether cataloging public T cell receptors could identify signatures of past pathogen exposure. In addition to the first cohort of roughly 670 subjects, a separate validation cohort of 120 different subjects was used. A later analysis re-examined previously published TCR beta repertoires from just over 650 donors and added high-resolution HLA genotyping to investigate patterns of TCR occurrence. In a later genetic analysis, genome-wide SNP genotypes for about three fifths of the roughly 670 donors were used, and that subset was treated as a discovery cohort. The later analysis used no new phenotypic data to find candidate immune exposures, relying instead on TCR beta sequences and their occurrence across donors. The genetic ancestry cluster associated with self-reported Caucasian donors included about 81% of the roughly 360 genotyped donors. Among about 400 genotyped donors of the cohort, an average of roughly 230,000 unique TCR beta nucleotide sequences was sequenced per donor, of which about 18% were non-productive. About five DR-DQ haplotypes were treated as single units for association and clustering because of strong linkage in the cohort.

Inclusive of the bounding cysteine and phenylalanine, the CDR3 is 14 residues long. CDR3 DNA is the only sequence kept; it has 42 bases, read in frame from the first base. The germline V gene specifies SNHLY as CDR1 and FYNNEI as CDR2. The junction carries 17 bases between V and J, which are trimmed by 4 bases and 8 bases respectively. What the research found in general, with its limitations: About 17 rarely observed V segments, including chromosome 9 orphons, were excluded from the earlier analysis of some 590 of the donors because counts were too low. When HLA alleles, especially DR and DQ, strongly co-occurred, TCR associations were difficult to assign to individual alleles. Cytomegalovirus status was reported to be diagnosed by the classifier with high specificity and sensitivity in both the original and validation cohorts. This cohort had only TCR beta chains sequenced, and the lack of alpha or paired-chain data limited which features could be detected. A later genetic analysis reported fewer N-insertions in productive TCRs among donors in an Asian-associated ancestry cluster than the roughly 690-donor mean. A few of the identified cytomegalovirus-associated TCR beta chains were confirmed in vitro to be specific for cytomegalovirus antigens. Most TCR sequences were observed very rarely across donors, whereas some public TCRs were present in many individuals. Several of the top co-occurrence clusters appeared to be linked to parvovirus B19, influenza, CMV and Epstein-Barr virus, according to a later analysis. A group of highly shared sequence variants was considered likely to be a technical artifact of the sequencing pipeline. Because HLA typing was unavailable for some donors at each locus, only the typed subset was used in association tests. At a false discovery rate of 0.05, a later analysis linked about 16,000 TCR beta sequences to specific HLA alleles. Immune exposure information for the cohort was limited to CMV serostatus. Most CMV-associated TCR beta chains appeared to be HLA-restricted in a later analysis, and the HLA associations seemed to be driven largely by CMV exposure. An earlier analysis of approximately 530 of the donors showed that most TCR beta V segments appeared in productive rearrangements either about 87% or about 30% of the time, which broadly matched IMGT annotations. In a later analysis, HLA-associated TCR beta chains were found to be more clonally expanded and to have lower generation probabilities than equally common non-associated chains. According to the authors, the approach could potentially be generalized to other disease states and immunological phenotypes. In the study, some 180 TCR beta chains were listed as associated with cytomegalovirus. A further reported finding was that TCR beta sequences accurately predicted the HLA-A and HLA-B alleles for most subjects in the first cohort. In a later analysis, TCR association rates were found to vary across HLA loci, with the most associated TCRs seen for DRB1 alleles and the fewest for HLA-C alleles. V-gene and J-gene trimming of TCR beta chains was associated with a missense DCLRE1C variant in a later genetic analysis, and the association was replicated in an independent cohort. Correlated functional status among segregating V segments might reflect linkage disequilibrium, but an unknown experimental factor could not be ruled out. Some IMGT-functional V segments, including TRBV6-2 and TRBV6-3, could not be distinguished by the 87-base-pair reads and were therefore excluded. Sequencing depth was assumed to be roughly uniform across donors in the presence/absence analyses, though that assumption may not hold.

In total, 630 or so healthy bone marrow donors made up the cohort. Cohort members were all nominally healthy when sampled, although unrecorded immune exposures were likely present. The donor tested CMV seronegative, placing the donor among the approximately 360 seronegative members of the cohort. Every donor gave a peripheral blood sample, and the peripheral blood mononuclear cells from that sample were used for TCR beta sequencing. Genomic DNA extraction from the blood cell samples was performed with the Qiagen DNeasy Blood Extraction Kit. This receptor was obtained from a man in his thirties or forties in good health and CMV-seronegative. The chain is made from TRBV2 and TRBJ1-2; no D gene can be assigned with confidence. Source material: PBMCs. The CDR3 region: CASSGLSDTAGYTF. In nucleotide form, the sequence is TGTGCCAGCAGTGGCTTGTCCGACACTGCGGGCTACACCTTC.